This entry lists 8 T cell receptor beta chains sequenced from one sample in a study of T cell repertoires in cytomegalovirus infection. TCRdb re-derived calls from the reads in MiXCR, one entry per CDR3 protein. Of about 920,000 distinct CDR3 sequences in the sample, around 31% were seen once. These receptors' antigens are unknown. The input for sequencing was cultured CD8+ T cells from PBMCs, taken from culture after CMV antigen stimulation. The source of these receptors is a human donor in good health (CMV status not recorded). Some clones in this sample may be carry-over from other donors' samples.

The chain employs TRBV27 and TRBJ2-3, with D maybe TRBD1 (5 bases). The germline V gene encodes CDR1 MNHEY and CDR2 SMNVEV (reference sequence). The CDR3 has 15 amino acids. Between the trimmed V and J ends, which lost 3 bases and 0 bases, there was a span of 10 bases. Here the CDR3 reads CASSFWGRSTDTQYF. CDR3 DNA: TGTGCCAGCAGTTTTTGGGGCAGAAGCACAGATACGCAGTATTTT.

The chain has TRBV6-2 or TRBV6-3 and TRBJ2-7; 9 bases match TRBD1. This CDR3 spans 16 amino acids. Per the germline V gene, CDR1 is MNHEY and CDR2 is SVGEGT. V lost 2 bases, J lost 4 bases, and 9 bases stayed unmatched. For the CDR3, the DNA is TGTGCCAGCAGTTACACGGACCGGACAGGGGAGTACGAGCAGTACTTC. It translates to CASSYTDRTGEYEQYF.

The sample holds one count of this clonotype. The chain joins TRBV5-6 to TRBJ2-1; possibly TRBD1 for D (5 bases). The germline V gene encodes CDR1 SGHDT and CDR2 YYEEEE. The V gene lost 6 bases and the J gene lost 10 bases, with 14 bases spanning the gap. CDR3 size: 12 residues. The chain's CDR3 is CASTKNSGEQFF. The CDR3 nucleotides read TGTGCCAGCACAAAAAATTCAGGGGAGCAGTTCTTC.

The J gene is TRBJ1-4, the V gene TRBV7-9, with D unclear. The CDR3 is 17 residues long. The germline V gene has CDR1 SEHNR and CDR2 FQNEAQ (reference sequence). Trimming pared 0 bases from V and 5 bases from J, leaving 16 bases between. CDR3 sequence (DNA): TGTGCCAGCAGCTTAGCGTTCAACATGGGAATAAATGAAAAACTGTTTTTT. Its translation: CASSLAFNMGINEKLFF.

The CDR3 spells CASNGGLVYEQYV. As DNA, the CDR3 is TGTGCCAGCAATGGTGGACTAGTTTACGAGCAGTACGTC. The rearrangement links TRBV2 to TRBJ2-7, with 7 bases lining up with TRBD2. The CDR3 runs to 13 residues. V shed 7 bases and J 4 bases; nucleotides not matched to a gene: 7. CDR1 SNHLY and CDR2 FYNNEI come from the germline V gene.

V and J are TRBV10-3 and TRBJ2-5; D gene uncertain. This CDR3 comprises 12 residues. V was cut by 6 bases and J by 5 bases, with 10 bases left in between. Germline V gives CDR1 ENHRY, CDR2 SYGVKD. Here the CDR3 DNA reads TGTGCCATCAGGGTGACCGGGGAGACCCAGTACTTC. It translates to CAIRVTGETQYF.

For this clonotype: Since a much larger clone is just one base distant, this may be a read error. The CDR3 DNA sequence: TGTGCCAGCAGCTCAAACCAGAGGATGACAAGCCAGCATTTT. Residues: CASSSNQRMTSQHF. This chain links TRBV7-1 with TRBJ1-5; no reliable D call. TRBV7-1 is an open reading frame whose function is uncertain. This CDR3 has 14 residues. Between the trimmed V and J ends, which lost 2 bases and 12 bases, there was a span of 17 bases.

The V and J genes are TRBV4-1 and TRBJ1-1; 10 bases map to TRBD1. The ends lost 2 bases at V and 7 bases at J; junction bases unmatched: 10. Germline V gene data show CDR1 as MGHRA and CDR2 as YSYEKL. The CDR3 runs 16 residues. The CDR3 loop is CASSQTPGQGQDEAFF. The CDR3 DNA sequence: TGCGCCAGCAGCCAAACCCCGGGACAGGGGCAGGATGAAGCTTTCTTT.